Below, one T cell receptor (beta chain) is given with its context. Its antigen is as yet unknown. CD4+ T cells, purified by negative selection, averaged roughly 98% purity. The data are from a study of T cell repertoires and HLA-DP antigens. Study-wide context: Transduced HeLa cells presented HLA-DP to CD4+ T cells.

The primer mix covered 54 TRBV segments and 13 TRBJ segments. Data came from immunoSEQ multiplex PCR; TCRdb stores just in-frame clones and leaves some out. Among around 90,000 clones listed, 86% were seen once. Trimming cost V 3 bases and J 2 bases; bases outside gene matches: 9. CDR3 length: 16 residues. Per germline, CDR1 SGHNT and CDR2 YYREEE (reference sequence). V gene TRBV5-4 combines with J gene TRBJ2-3; 7 bases match TRBD1. This receptor was taken from a man over 45 in good health and CMV-seronegative. The sequenced sample consisted of CD4+ T cells from PBMCs. The CDR3 nucleotides are TGTGCCAGCAGCTGGCCGGGACAGAAGAACACAGATACGCAGTATTTT. Protein: CASSWPGQKNTDTQYF.